This paragraph reports one T cell receptor beta chain. The sample originates from a study of blood T cell repertoires in COVID-19. As for the study in general: In each case, the material was cDNA or gDNA derived from T cells, B-cell-depleted T cells, or PBMCs.

Trimming took off 4 bases at V and 10 bases at J, with 29 bases between the two ends. CDR1 is SGHDT, CDR2 YYEEEE, per germline. CDR3 size: 17 residues. Study processing details: Counts of nucleated cells, estimated from reference gene primer amplification, were obtained. Assay: immunoSEQ multiplex PCR; the TCRdb copy retains only in-frame clones and omits some. V and J calls and clone size are as listed in that table; D and trimming were resolved from the DNA. The sample has 380,000 or so clones; 75% to 90% are singletons. Sequenced material: peripheral blood. The TCR was taken from a woman aged 60-70 years with COVID-19, enrolled during active disease. The chain employs TRBV5-6 and TRBJ1-2; a possible D gene is TRBD1 (6 bases). In nucleotides, the CDR3 is TGTGCCAGCAGCCTCTATACCGGGACAACCGTCACTTTTGACTACACCTTC. Residues: CASSLYTGTTVTFDYTF.